This TCR beta chain was sequenced during a study of post-analysis software for immune sequencing data (dated by TCRdb to between 2014 and 2017). In terms of the full investigation: Recorded disease courses included relapsing-remitting, secondary progressive and progressive-relapsing multiple sclerosis, with some patients lacking subtype annotation. The patient repertoires were set against eleven to twelve previously published healthy control repertoires from donors whose ages ranged from roughly 6 to 27 years. A subset of samples was prepared in parallel using single-end sample barcoding, then pooled and co-amplified after Illumina adapter ligation. Broad study findings and their caveats: About five TRBV segments, including TRBV5-6, TRBV5-1 and TRBV20-1, were significantly more frequent in patients than controls. Normalized Chao1 diversity was significantly lower in multiple sclerosis patients than controls, suggesting substantial peripheral T-cell clonal expansion. The multiple sclerosis patient group was slightly younger than the control group. Direct clustering with F measure showed strong co-clustering of samples prepared in the same batch, prompting a batch-effect correction.

CDR1 is given as SGHTA and CDR2 as FQGTGA, both from the germline V gene. The CDR3, cysteine through phenylalanine, is 16 amino acids long. The sequence is cut down to CDR3 DNA, 48 bases in frame from base 1. V gives up 1 base and J gives up 6 bases, and the segment between their germline ends measures 17 bases. Points on this clonotype: No cognate antigen has been identified for it. No quality values exist for individual bases; no much larger clone is one base distant.

TCR beta repertoires were profiled from peripheral blood of more than ten young patients with multiple sclerosis to demonstrate the VDJtools post-analysis software. The multiple sclerosis patients were children and adolescents ranging in age from 6 to 15 years. To prepare the library, PCR was applied. The listed sequencing device is Illumina HiSeq 2500. To reduce PCR and sequencing biases, unique molecular identifiers were built into the TCR beta cDNA libraries. Every 1 to 10 million input T cells yielded roughly 0.5 million cDNA molecules, meaning each molecule approximated one T cell. The same protocol used for the earlier healthy control dataset was applied to prepare and sequence the patient libraries. Samples belonging to the same batch were prepared together, multiplexed and sequenced on a shared HiSeq lane. Turning to the authors' computational methods: Raw barcoded reads were processed with MIGEC, discarding single-read molecular identifier groups before consensus assembly and CDR3 extraction. VDJtools was used for post-analysis of the clonotype tables, and diversity was normalized by down-sampling every dataset to the size of the smallest sample. Repertoire overlap clustering matched CDR3 amino acid but not nucleotide sequences to correct batch-related cross-sample contamination. The public reads were reprocessed in TCRdb via fastp at Q25 and MiXCR, keeping in-frame beta chains. When rows share a CDR3 protein, they turn into one entry using the most common DNA and genes. The V and J calls follow TCRdb's processing rather than the paper's. In all, the sample holds hundreds of thousands of distinct CDR3 sequences, and approximately 38% of those were seen once. The top ten constitute approximately 7.1% of the sample.

The sequencing input was blood. The V and J genes are TRBV7-3 and TRBJ2-3, and perhaps TRBD2 as D gene, on 6 matching bases. The TCR was taken from a girl between 2 and 10 years old with multiple sclerosis. The CDR3 corresponds to CASSLRVAGLGDTQYF. The DNA sequence is as follows: TGTGCCAGCAGCTTAAGGGTTGCGGGGCTGGGGGATACGCAGTATTTT. The CDR3, completed at both ends by the reference TRBV7-3 and TRBJ2-3 genes, gives the full variable domain GAGVSQTPSNKVTEKGKYVELRCDPISGHTALYWYRQSLGQGPEFLIYFQGTGAADDSGLPNDRFFAVRPEGSVSTLKIQRTERGDSAVYLCASSLRVAGLGDTQYFGPGTRLTVL.